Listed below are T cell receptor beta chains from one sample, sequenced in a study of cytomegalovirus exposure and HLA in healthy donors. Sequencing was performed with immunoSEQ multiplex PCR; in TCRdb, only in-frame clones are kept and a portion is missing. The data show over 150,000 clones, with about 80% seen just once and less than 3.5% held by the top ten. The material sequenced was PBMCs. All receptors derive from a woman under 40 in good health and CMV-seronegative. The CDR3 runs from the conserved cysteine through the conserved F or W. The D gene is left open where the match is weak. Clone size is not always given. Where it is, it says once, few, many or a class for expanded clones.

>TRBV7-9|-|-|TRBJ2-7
CASSLVQGTYEQYF
TGTGCCAGCAGCTTAGTGCAGGGTACTTACGAGCAGTACTTC
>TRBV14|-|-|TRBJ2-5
CASSQDLRFQETQYF
TGTGCCAGCAGCCAAGATCTGAGGTTCCAAGAGACCCAGTACTTC
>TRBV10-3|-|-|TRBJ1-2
CAITDGRAAYGYTF
TGTGCCATCACCGACGGGAGGGCGGCCTATGGCTACACCTTC
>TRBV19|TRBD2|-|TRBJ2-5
CASRRASGSQETQYF
TGTGCCAGCCGCCGGGCTAGCGGGAGCCAGGAGACCCAGTACTTC
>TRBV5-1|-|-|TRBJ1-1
CASSLARDSSLRNTEAFF
TGCGCCAGCAGCTTGGCCCGGGACTCCAGCCTTCGGAACACTGAAGCTTTCTTT
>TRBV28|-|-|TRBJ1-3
CASSPGPGNTIYF
TGTGCCAGCAGCCCAGGGCCTGGAAACACCATATATTTT
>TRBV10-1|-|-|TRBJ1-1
CASSKPQGPGWNTEAFF
TGCGCCAGCAGTAAACCCCAGGGGCCAGGTTGGAACACTGAAGCTTTCTTT
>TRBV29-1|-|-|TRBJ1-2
CSVIKLYGYTF
TGCAGCGTTATAAAATTGTATGGCTACACCTTC
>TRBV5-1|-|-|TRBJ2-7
CASSSWSGGRNEQYF
TGCGCCAGCAGCTCCTGGAGTGGGGGCCGGAACGAGCAGTACTTC
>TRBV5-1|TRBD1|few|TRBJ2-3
CASSLAGQGSPSDTQYF
TGCGCCAGCAGCTTGGCCGGACAGGGGTCGCCTTCAGATACGCAGTATTTT